This TCR beta chain was identified in a study of blood T cell repertoires in COVID-19. Study information: The United States, Italy and Spain provided the acute and convalescent COVID-19 samples. Nucleic acid was either cDNA or gDNA, and it came from T cells, B-cell-depleted T cells, or PBMCs.

In the source study's methods: From reference gene primer amplification, estimates of nucleated cell counts were derived. Some clones are missing from TCRdb's copy, which holds only in-frame ones; the method was immunoSEQ multiplex PCR. That table gives V, J and clone size, and the DNA gave D and trimming. The sample includes some 160,000 clones, roughly 93% of them seen just once. Enrolled during active infection, Seattle patients were then followed longitudinally. Germline CDR1 and CDR2: SGHDN and FVKESK. The CDR3 is 16 residues long. J lost 2 bases, V lost 1 base, and 7 bases had no gene match. This sequence originates from a man younger than 35 with COVID-19, enrolled during active disease. Sequences were obtained from peripheral blood. The chain employs TRBV14 and TRBJ2-7; 8 bases are a match to TRBD2. Here the CDR3 reads CASSQGASGPPYEQYF. CDR3 in DNA: TGTGCCAGCAGCCAAGGGGCTAGCGGGCCTCCCTACGAGCAGTACTTC.